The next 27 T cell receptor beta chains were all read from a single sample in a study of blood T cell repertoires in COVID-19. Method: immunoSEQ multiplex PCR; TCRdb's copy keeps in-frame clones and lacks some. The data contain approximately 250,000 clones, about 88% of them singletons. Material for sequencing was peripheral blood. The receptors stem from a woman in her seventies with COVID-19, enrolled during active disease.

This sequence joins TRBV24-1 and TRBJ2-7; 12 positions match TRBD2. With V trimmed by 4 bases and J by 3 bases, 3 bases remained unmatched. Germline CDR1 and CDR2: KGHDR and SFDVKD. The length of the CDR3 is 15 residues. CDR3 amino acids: CATSDLLAGGYEQYF. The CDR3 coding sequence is TGTGCCACCAGTGACCTACTAGCGGGGGGCTACGAGCAGTACTTC.

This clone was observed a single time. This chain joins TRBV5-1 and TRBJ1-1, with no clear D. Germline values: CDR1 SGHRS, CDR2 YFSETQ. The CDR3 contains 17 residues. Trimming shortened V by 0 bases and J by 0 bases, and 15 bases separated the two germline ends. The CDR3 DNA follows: TGCGCCAGCAGCTTGGTGGGCTGGGAGGGAATGAACACTGAAGCTTTCTTT. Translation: CASSLVGWEGMNTEAFF. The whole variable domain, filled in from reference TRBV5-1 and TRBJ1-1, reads KAGVTQTPRYLIKTRGQQVTLSCSPISGHRSVSWYQQTPGQGLQFLFEYFSETQRNKGNFPGRFSGRQFSNSRSEMNVSTLELGDSALYLCASSLVGWEGMNTEAFFGQGTRLTVV.

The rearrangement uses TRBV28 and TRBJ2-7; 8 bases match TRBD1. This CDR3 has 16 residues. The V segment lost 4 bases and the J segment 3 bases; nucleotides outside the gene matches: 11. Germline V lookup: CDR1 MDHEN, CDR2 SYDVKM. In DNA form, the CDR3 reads TGTGCCAGCAGTTCCCGCGACAGGGGAGTAAGCTACGAGCAGTACTTC. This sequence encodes CASSSRDRGVSYEQYF.

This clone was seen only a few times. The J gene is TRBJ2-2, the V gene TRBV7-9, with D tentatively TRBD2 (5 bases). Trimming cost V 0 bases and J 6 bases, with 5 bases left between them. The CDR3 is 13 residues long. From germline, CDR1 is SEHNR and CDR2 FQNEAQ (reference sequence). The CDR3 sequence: CASSLAGAGELFF. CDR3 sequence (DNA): TGTGCCAGCAGCTTAGCGGGAGCCGGGGAGCTGTTTTTT.

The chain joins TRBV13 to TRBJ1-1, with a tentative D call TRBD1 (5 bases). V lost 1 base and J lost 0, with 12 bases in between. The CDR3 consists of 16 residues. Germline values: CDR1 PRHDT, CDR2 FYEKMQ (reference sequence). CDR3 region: CASSLEPRVLNTEAFF. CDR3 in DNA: TGTGCCAGCAGCTTAGAGCCCAGGGTCTTGAACACTGAAGCTTTCTTT.

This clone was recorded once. The CDR3 DNA is TGTGCCAGCAGTTTAAGGGGTGTAAGGGACCAAGAGACCCAGTACTTC. Translating gives CASSLRGVRDQETQYF. The J gene is TRBJ2-5, the V gene TRBV28; the D gene is possibly TRBD1 (5 bases). This CDR3 contains 16 residues. V was clipped by 2 bases and J by 0 bases, with 13 bases between them. Germline lookup yields CDR1 MDHEN and CDR2 SYDVKM.

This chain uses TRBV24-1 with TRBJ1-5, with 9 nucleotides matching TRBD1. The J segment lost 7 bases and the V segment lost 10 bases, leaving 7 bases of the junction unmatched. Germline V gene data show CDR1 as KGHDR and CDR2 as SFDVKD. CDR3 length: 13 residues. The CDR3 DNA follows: TGTGCCACAGCCGGGACAGGGAGGCAGCCCCAGCATTTT. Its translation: CATAGTGRQPQHF.

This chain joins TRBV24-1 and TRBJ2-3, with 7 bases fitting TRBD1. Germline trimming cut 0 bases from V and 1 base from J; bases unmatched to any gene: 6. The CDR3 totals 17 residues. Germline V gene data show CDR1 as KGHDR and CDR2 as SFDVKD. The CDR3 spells CATSDLRQGRGTDTQYF. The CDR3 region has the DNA TGTGCCACCAGTGATTTGCGACAGGGAAGGGGCACAGATACGCAGTATTTT.

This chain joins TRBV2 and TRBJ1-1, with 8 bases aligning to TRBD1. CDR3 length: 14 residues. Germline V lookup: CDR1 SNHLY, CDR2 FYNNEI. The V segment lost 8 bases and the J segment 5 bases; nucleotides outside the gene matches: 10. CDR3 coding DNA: TGTGCCAGCCCACTGCCGACAGGGGATACTGAAGCTTTCTTT. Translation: CASPLPTGDTEAFF.

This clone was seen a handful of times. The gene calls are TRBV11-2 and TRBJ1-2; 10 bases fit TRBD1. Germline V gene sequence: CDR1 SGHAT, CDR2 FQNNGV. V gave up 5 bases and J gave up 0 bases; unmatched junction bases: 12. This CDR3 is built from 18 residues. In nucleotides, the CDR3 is TGTGCCAGCAGCCCTCGGACAGGGGGGGCTGCAGCTAACTATGGCTACACCTTC. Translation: CASSPRTGGAAANYGYTF. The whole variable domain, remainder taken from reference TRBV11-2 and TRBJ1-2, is EAGVAQSPRYKIIEKRQSVAFWCNPISGHATLYWYQQILGQGPKLLIQFQNNGVVDDSQLPKDRFSAERLKGVDSTLKIQPAKLEDSAVYLCASSPRTGGAAANYGYTFGSGTRLTVV.

Here the CDR3 reads CASSPRGGLAETYEQYF. The CDR3 DNA is TGTGCCAGCAGCCCTCGGGGGGGACTAGCGGAAACCTACGAGCAGTACTTC. The gene calls are TRBV7-2 and TRBJ2-7; 11 bases align to TRBD2. Germline V CDR1 and CDR2: SGHTA, FQGNSA. The CDR3 has 17 residues. V was clipped by 5 bases and J by 2 bases; unmatched bases: 11.

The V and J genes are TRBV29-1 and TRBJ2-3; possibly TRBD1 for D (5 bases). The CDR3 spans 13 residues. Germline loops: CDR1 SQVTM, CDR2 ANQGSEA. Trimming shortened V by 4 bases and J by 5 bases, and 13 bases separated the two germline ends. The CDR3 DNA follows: TGCAGCGTTGCGGCAGGGTCGATAGATACGCAGTATTTT. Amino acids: CSVAAGSIDTQYF.

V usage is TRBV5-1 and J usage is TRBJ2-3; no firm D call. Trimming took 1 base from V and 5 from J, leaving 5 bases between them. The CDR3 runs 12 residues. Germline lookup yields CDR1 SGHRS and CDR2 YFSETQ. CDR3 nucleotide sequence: TGCGCCAGCAGCTTGAATAGAGATACGCAGTATTTT. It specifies CASSLNRDTQYF.

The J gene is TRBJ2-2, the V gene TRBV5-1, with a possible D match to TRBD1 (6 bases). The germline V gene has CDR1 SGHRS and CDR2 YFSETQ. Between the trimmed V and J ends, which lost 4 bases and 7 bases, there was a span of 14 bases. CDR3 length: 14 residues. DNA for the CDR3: TGCGCCAGCAGCCCGGATCAGGGGATCGGGGAGCTGTTTTTT. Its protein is CASSPDQGIGELFF.

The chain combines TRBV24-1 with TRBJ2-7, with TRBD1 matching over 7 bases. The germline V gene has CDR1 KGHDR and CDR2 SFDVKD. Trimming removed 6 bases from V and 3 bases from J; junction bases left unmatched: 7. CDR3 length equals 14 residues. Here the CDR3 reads CATSSTGALYEQYF. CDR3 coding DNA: TGTGCCACCAGTTCCACAGGGGCTCTCTACGAGCAGTACTTC.

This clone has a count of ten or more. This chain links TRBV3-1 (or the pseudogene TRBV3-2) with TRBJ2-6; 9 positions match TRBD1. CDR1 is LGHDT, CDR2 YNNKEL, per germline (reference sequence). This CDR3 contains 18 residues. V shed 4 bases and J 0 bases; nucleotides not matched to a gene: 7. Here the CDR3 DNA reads TGTGCCAGCAGCCCCGTCACAGGGGGCCCCTCTGGGGCCAACGTCCTGACTTTC. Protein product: CASSPVTGGPSGANVLTF.

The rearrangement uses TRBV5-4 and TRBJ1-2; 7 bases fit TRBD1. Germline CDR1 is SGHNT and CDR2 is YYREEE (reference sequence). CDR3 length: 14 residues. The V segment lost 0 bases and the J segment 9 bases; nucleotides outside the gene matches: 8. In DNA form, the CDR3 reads TGTGCCAGCAGCTTGGGACAGGGAAGGGATAGCTACACCTTC. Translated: CASSLGQGRDSYTF.

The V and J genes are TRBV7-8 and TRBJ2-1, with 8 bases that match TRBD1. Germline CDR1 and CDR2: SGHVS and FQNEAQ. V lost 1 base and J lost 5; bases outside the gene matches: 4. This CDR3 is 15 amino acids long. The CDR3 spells CASSLGGQADNEQFF. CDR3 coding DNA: TGTGCCAGCAGCTTAGGGGGACAGGCCGACAATGAGCAGTTCTTC.

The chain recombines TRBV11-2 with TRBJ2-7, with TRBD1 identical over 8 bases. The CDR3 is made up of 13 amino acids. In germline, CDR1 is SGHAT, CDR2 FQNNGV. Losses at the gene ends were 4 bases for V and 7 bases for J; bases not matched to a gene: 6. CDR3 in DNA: TGTGCCAGCAGCTCCGGACAGGGTCAAGAGCAGTACTTC. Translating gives CASSSGQGQEQYF.

CDR3 sequence reads: CASSFGRGLSYEQYF. CDR3 bases: TGCGCCAGCAGCTTTGGTCGGGGGTTATCCTACGAGCAGTACTTC. The rearrangement joins TRBV5-1 to TRBJ2-7; D possibly corresponds to TRBD2 (6 bases). Between the trimmed V and J ends, which lost 2 bases and 1 base, there was a span of 13 bases. Germline CDR1 and CDR2: SGHRS and YFSETQ. CDR3 length equals 15 residues.

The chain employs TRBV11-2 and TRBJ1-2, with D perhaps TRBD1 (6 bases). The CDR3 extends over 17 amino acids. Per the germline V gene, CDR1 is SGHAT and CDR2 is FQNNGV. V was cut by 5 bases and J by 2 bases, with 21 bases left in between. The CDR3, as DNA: TGTGCCAGCAGCCCTAACAGGGCCTTTTCGATAAACTATGGCTACACCTTC. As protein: CASSPNRAFSINYGYTF.

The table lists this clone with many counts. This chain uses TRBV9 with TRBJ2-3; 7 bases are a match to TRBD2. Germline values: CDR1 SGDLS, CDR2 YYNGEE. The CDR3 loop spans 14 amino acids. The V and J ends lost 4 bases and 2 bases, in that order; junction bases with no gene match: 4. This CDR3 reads CASSFGLDTDTQYF. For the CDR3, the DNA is TGTGCCAGCAGCTTTGGACTAGACACAGATACGCAGTATTTT. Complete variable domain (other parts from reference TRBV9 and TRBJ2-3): DSGVTQTPKHLITATGQRVTLRCSPRSGDLSVYWYQQSLDQGLQFLIQYYNGEERAKGNILERFSAQQFPDLHSELNLSSLELGDSALYFCASSFGLDTDTQYFGPGTRLTVL.

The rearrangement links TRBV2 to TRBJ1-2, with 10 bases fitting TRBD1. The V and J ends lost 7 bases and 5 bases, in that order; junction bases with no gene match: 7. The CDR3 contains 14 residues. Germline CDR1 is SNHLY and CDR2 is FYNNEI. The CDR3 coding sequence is TGTGCCAGCACTGCCGGGACAGGGGTGTATGGCTACACCTTC. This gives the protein CASTAGTGVYGYTF.

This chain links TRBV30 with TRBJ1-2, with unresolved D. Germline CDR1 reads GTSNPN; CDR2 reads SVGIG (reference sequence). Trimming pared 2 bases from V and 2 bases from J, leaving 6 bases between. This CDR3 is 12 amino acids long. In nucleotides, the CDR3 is TGTGCCTGGAGTCCCAGAAACTATGGCTACACCTTC. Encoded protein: CAWSPRNYGYTF. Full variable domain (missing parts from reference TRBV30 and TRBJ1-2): SQTIHQWPATLVQPVGSPLSLECTVEGTSNPNLYWYRQAAGRGLQLLFYSVGIGQISSEVPQNLSASRPQDRQFILSSKKLLLSDSGFYLCAWSPRNYGYTFGSGTRLTVV.

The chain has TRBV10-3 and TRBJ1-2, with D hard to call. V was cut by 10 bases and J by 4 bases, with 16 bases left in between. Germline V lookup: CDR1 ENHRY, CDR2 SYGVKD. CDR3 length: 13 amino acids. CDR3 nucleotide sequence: TGTGCCACCCACGATGACGGGATCTATGGCTACACCTTC. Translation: CATHDDGIYGYTF.

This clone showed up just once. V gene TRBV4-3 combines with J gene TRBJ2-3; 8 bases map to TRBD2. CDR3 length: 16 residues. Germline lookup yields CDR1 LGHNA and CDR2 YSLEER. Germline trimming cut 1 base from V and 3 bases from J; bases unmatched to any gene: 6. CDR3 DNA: TGCGCCAGCAGCCAAGTAGGCGGGGGGAAGACAGATACGCAGTATTTT. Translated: CASSQVGGGKTDTQYF.

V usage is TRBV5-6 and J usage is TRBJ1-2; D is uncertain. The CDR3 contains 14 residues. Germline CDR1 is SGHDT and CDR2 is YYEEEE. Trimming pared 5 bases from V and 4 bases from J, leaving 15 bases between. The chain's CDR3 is CASRASSQPYGYTF. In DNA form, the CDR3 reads TGTGCCAGCAGGGCCAGTTCCCAACCCTATGGCTACACCTTC.